These 9 T cell receptor beta chains originate from one sample sequenced in a study of T cells in Graves' hyperthyroidism and ophthalmopathy. It was RNA transcripts that yielded the amplified TCR beta CDR3 regions. TCR CDR3 underwent first-round RT-PCR with the HTBI primer set. Via MiXCR, TCRdb re-called the multiplex PCR reads, giving one row per CDR3 protein. The sample lists more than 600,000 distinct CDR3 sequences, 16% occurring once. The sequenced sample consisted of blood. The receptors come from a man between 18 and 35 years old with Graves' hyperthyroidism.

There are many counts of this clonotype. The chain combines TRBV20-1 with TRBJ2-7; D may be TRBD1 (6 bases). V was trimmed by 0 bases and J by 3 bases, leaving 18 bases between them. Germline V gene sequence: CDR1 DFQATT, CDR2 SNEGSKA (reference sequence). The CDR3 contains 16 residues. CDR3 coding DNA: TGCAGTGCTAGAGACCTCTCTGGGCAGGGGTTCTACGAGCAGTACTTC. Its protein product is CSARDLSGQGFYEQYF.

This clonotype was counted ten times or more. V is TRBV20-1 and J is TRBJ2-7; TRBD2 matches 10 bases. V lost 0 bases, J lost 2 bases, and 4 bases stayed unmatched. CDR1 is DFQATT, CDR2 SNEGSKA, per germline (reference sequence). This CDR3 comprises 15 residues. CDR3 residues: CSARDTSGITYEQYF. As DNA, the CDR3 is TGCAGTGCTAGAGATACTAGCGGGATTACCTACGAGCAGTACTTC.

This clonotype was observed many times. This chain uses TRBV4-1 with TRBJ2-3, with TRBD2 identical over 10 bases. The V segment lost 1 base and the J segment 3 bases; nucleotides outside the gene matches: 4. This CDR3 is built from 16 residues. Germline-derived CDR1 and CDR2 are MGHRA and YSYEKL. The CDR3 DNA reads TGCGCCAGCAGCCAAGTACTAGCGGGGACTACAGATACGCAGTATTTT. This encodes CASSQVLAGTTDTQYF.

The V call is TRBV20-1, the J call TRBJ2-7; weak D call: TRBD2 (6 bases). The CDR3 has 15 residues. The germline gives CDR1 DFQATT, CDR2 SNEGSKA (reference sequence). Deletions cut 1 base from V and 0 bases from J, with 13 bases between. The CDR3 DNA reads TGCAGTGCTAGAGCCCCGGACTACAACTCCTACGAGCAGTACTTC. Translated, it gives CSARAPDYNSYEQYF.

Only a few counts were recorded for this clonotype. The chain combines TRBV20-1 with TRBJ1-4; D gene ambiguous. Trimming took off 3 bases at V and 7 bases at J, with 21 bases between the two ends. Germline CDR1 DFQATT, CDR2 SNEGSKA (reference sequence). The CDR3 contains 16 residues. The CDR3, as DNA: TGCAGTGCTAGTAGGGAGGCCCGGCCCCTAAGTGAAAAACTGTTTTTT. Its protein product is CSASREARPLSEKLFF.

The sample holds many counts of this clonotype. The chain combines TRBV7-6 with TRBJ2-7; possible D gene TRBD2, 6 bases. V was trimmed by 1 base and J by 3 bases, leaving 13 bases between them. This CDR3 contains 15 residues. Germline values: CDR1 SGHVS, CDR2 FNYEAQ. CDR3 coding DNA: TGTGCCAGCAGCTTAGGGGAGCGGGTGCACTACGAGCAGTACTTC. Translation gives CASSLGERVHYEQYF.

The chain couples TRBV27 to TRBJ2-3; 9 positions match TRBD2. The CDR3 extends over 16 amino acids. V lost 1 base and J lost 4; bases outside the gene matches: 6. Germline V gives CDR1 MNHEY, CDR2 SMNVEV (reference sequence). In nucleotides, the CDR3 is TGTGCCAGCAGTTTATGGATAGCGGGAGCCCCAGATACGCAGTATTTT. Translation gives CASSLWIAGAPDTQYF.

This clonotype was seen repeatedly, ten times or more. The V call is TRBV24-1, the J call TRBJ2-1, with D maybe TRBD1 (5 bases). CDR3 size: 12 residues. In germline, CDR1 is KGHDR, CDR2 SFDVKD. The V and J ends lost 4 bases and 6 bases respectively, with 6 bases between them. The CDR3 nucleotides read TGTGCCACCAGTGACAGGGTCAATGAGCAGTTCTTC. This translates into CATSDRVNEQFF.

In its sample, this clonotype was seen many times. The genes are TRBV6-6 and TRBJ1-5; D perhaps matches TRBD1 (6 bases). The V gene's germline CDR1 is MNHNY and CDR2 SVGAGI (reference sequence). Trimming took off 0 bases at V and 5 bases at J, with 17 bases between the two ends. The CDR3 totals 17 residues. CDR3 sequence (DNA): TGTGCCAGCAGTTACTCCGGGGGGCCGGGAGTCGATCAGCCCCAGCATTTT. Its translation is CASSYSGGPGVDQPQHF.